Included here is one T cell receptor beta chain sequence, with context. One end of the junction does not line up with germline, which may come from a read error. The data originate from a study of cytomegalovirus exposure and HLA in healthy donors. Looking at the study overall: In an early release, HLA-typed donors contributed 77 million or so unique TCR sequences.

PCR involved 60 Vbeta and 13 Jbeta primers. TCRdb's table, derived via immunoSEQ multiplex PCR, lists solely in-frame clones and lacks some. The sample includes around 150,000 clones, about 83% of them seen just once. The V gene's germline CDR1 is SEHNR and CDR2 FQNEAQ (reference sequence). There are 11 residues in the CDR3. The clonotype was recovered from a woman in her twenties or thirties in good health and CMV-seronegative. The specimen was PBMCs. This rearrangement joins TRBV7-9 to TRBJ2-2; weak D call: TRBD2 (5 bases). The chain's CDR3 is CASSPGDLAGF. The CDR3 DNA sequence: TGTGCCAGCAGCCCTGGCGATCTAGCCGGGTTT.